Given below is one T cell receptor (beta chain) in context. As yet, its antigen is unknown. Trimming cost V 4 bases and J 6 bases, with 14 bases left between them. From germline, CDR1 is KGHDR and CDR2 SFDVKD. This CDR3 contains 15 residues. This entry comes from a study of T-cell memory formation after mild COVID-19. General study results and limits: The appearance of some responding clones in pre-infection memory suggested that cross-reactive memory joined. Largely, contracting CD4+ clones fell within CM and EM, and contracting CD8+ clones within EMRA. The authors did not confirm SARS-CoV-2 specificity of second-wave clones peaking day 37.

TCRalpha and TCRbeta libraries used 5'RACE with constant-segment primers and UMIs. TCRdb analysed the 5' RACE reads with MiXCR anew, one entry per CDR3 protein. The sample shows 350,000 or so distinct CDR3 sequences, under 25% of them seen only once. The chain carries TRBV24-1 and TRBJ2-2; D is unclear. The clonotype comes from a man younger than 30 who had mild COVID-19 (a few samples of this study predate the infection). Cell type and time point are not known. Material for sequencing was PBMCs or a T cell subset sorted from them (not recorded which). CDR3 bases: TGTGCCACCAGTGACGCGCAATTTATCGCCGGGGAGCTGTTTTTT. Residues: CATSDAQFIAGELFF.